This passage covers 23 T cell receptor beta chains from one sample sequenced in a study of blood T cells in healthy people across ages (dated by TCRdb to the mid-2010s). The method behind the library was 5' RACE. Sequencing took place on an Illumina HiSeq 2500. A second 7 to 11 cycle PCR used a sample-barcoded 5' primer and a J-beta primer mix. TCRdb itself trimmed the public reads at Q25 with fastp, ran MiXCR and retained productive beta chains. Here each entry gathers all rows of one CDR3 protein and keeps the most common genes and DNA. Within this sample are 1.5 million to 2 million distinct CDR3 sequences, with around half of them counted one time only. Together, the top ten hold approximately 2% of the sample. The sequenced material came from blood. The receptor set was obtained from a woman aged 40 to 50 in good health.

The V and J genes are TRBV6-5 and TRBJ2-1; possible D gene TRBD1, 6 bases. Germline assignment: CDR1 MNHEY and CDR2 SVGAGI. The ends were cut back, 6 bases at V and 8 bases at J, with 17 bases in the middle. The CDR3 consists of 14 residues. CDR3 protein: CASSGTGSRDEQFF. The DNA of the CDR3 is TGTGCCAGCAGCGGAACAGGGTCGAGGGATGAGCAGTTCTTC.

The V gene is TRBV7-2, the J gene TRBJ2-1; no reliable D call. V lost 3 bases, J lost 2 bases, and 17 bases lay in between. From germline, CDR1 is SGHTA and CDR2 FQGNSA. The CDR3 runs 17 residues. The CDR3 reads CASSFPDGAPTYNEQFF. Written as DNA, the CDR3 is TGTGCCAGCAGCTTCCCCGACGGAGCGCCGACCTACAATGAGCAGTTCTTC.

This clonotype was observed a handful of times. This chain uses TRBV2 with TRBJ1-2; D is ambiguous. Per the germline V gene, CDR1 is SNHLY and CDR2 is FYNNEI. The CDR3 contains 11 residues. The V and J ends lost 10 bases and 8 bases respectively, with 14 bases between them. DNA of the CDR3: TGTGCCACCTTTCAGACTGCGGGCTACACCTTC. Its translation: CATFQTAGYTF.

The chain carries TRBV3-1 and TRBJ2-3; 11 positions agree with TRBD2. Germline CDR1 reads LGHDT; CDR2 reads YNNKEL (reference sequence). The CDR3 has 16 residues. With 8 bases clipped from V and 2 bases from J, the junction kept 9 bases outside the gene matches. In DNA, the CDR3 is TGTGCCAGCCGGCTAGCGGGGGGCCAACCCACAGATACGCAGTATTTT. Amino acid sequence: CASRLAGGQPTDTQYF.

The rearrangement joins TRBV7-9 to TRBJ1-6; 10 positions match TRBD1. Per germline, CDR1 SEHNR and CDR2 FQNEAQ (reference sequence). This CDR3 comprises 16 residues. V lost 5 bases to trimming and J lost 6 bases; unmatched junction nucleotides: 7. The CDR3 DNA is TGTGCCAGCAGCCCCGGGACAGGGGCAGGTAATTCACCCCTCCACTTT. This sequence encodes CASSPGTGAGNSPLHF. The entire variable domain, with the rest obtained from reference TRBV7-9 and TRBJ1-6, is as follows: DTGVSQNPRHKITKRGQNVTFRCDPISEHNRLYWYRQTLGQGPEFLTYFQNEAQLEKSRLLSDRFSAERPKGSFSTLEIQRTEQGDSAMYLCASSPGTGAGNSPLHFGNGTRLTVT.

The rearrangement uses TRBV10-3 and TRBJ2-3, with TRBD1 identical over 7 bases. V dropped 8 bases and J dropped 5; count of bases not matched to a gene: 7. There are 13 residues in the CDR3. Germline lookup yields CDR1 ENHRY and CDR2 SYGVKD. CDR3 loop: CAISQGDKDTQYF. The CDR3 DNA is TGTGCCATCTCTCAGGGGGATAAAGATACGCAGTATTTT.

About this clonotype: The junction departs from germline at one end; a sequencing error may be responsible. The chain's CDR3 is CASREDSYEQFF. CDR3 DNA sequence: TGTGCCAGCAGGGAAGACAGCTATGAGCAGTTCTTC. The chain uses TRBV2 and TRBJ2-1; a possible D gene is TRBD1 (5 bases). The CDR3 totals 12 residues. CDR1 and CDR2 (germline): SNHLY, FYNNEI.

V gene TRBV15 combines with J gene TRBJ2-3; 7 bases align to TRBD2. The CDR3 length is 15 residues. V lost 3 bases, J lost 5 bases, and 8 bases stayed unmatched. Per germline, CDR1 LNHNV and CDR2 YYDKDF (reference sequence). The CDR3 reads CATSRGSGAGDTQYF. The CDR3 bases are TGTGCCACCAGCAGGGGAAGCGGGGCGGGAGATACGCAGTATTTT.

This rearrangement joins TRBV6-2 or TRBV6-3 to TRBJ2-5; possibly TRBD1 or TRBD2 for D (5 bases each). Germline values: CDR1 MNHEY, CDR2 SVGEGT. V lost 6 bases to trimming and J lost 1 base, with 18 bases between them. CDR3 length: 16 amino acids. This chain's CDR3 is CASSRELSRGQETQYF. DNA of the CDR3: TGTGCCAGCAGCCGCGAGTTATCGAGGGGCCAAGAGACCCAGTACTTC.

The chain combines TRBV29-1 with TRBJ2-1; 7 bases are shared with TRBD1. CDR1 and CDR2 from the germline V gene are SQVTM and ANQGSEA. Germline trimming cut 6 bases from V and 8 bases from J; bases unmatched to any gene: 7. The CDR3 length is 12 residues. The CDR3 is CSVQTGSDEQFF. CDR3 in DNA: TGCAGCGTACAGACAGGGTCGGATGAGCAGTTCTTC.

In this sample, this clonotype turned up a few times. The chain uses TRBV4-1 and TRBJ2-5, with D perhaps matching TRBD1 (5 bases). The CDR3 runs 14 residues. V lost 4 bases and J 2 bases, leaving 11 bases between the germline ends. Germline CDR1 and CDR2: MGHRA and YSYEKL. This CDR3 reads CASSPPDRQETQYF. The CDR3 coding sequence is TGCGCCAGCAGCCCCCCCGACAGACAAGAGACCCAGTACTTC.

The J gene is TRBJ1-2, the V gene TRBV7-2; D uncertain. V was clipped by 8 bases and J by 6 bases, with 22 bases between them. Germline loops: CDR1 SGHTA, CDR2 FQGNSA. The CDR3 is 15 residues long. The CDR3 nucleotides read TGTGCCAGCGCATCGAACGAGGTTCTGGTTCATGGCTACACCTTC. Residues: CASASNEVLVHGYTF. The whole variable domain, remainder taken from reference TRBV7-2 and TRBJ1-2, is GAGVSQSPSNKVTEKGKDVELRCDPISGHTALYWYRQSLGQGLEFLIYFQGNSAPDKSGLPSDRFSAERTGGSVSTLTIQRTQQEDSAVYLCASASNEVLVHGYTFGSGTRLTVV.

The V and J genes are TRBV28 and TRBJ2-1, with 8 bases that match TRBD2. This CDR3 contains 17 residues. Trimming cost V 1 base and J 3 bases; bases outside gene matches: 8. The germline V gene encodes CDR1 MDHEN and CDR2 SYDVKM. The CDR3 DNA sequence: TGTGCCAGCAGTTTATCCCTATCGGGAGGGGACTACAATGAGCAGTTCTTC. Encoded protein: CASSLSLSGGDYNEQFF.

V and J are TRBV12-3 or TRBV12-4 and TRBJ2-4, with 7 bases lining up with TRBD1. This CDR3 region has 17 residues. The V and J ends lost 3 bases and 1 base, in that order; junction bases with no gene match: 9. The CDR3 loop is CASSLSRGLGAKNIQYF. The CDR3 region has the DNA TGTGCCAGCAGTTTGAGTAGGGGGCTAGGTGCCAAAAACATTCAGTACTTC.

This sequence joins TRBV28 and TRBJ2-5; TRBD1 agrees at 9 bases. With 6 bases clipped from V and 0 bases from J, the junction kept 14 bases outside the gene matches. The germline V gene encodes CDR1 MDHEN and CDR2 SYDVKM. CDR3 length: 18 amino acids. CDR3 residues: CASRITGQGLMYQETQYF. The CDR3 nucleotides read TGTGCCAGCAGAATAACGGGACAGGGACTAATGTACCAAGAGACCCAGTACTTC.

The chain couples TRBV27 to TRBJ2-4; 9 bases map to TRBD1. The CDR3 runs 15 residues. The germline V gene has CDR1 MNHEY and CDR2 SMNVEV (reference sequence). The V segment lost 5 bases and the J segment 8 bases; nucleotides outside the gene matches: 10. CDR3 in amino acids: CASSVRQGGLDIQYF. CDR3 coding DNA: TGTGCCAGCAGTGTCAGACAGGGGGGCCTGGACATTCAGTACTTC.

The chain has TRBV12-3 or TRBV12-4 and TRBJ2-7; D unclear. The CDR3 is 13 amino acids. Trimming cost V 4 bases and J 0 bases, with 7 bases left between them. CDR3 DNA sequence: TGTGCCAGCAGTTCATCGATCTCCTACGAGCAGTACTTC. Protein sequence: CASSSSISYEQYF.

The chain links TRBV9 to TRBJ2-3; a possible D gene is TRBD2 (6 bases). Germline CDR1 and CDR2: SGDLS and YYNGEE. Trimming removed 3 bases from V and 4 bases from J, with 15 bases in between. The CDR3 totals 15 residues. This CDR3 is CASSEASVGPDTQYF. CDR3 coding DNA: TGTGCCAGCAGCGAAGCTAGCGTAGGGCCAGATACGCAGTATTTT.

The chain employs TRBV27 and TRBJ1-2; TRBD1 matches 9 bases. The CDR3 contains 15 residues. Germline assignment: CDR1 MNHEY and CDR2 SMNVEV (reference sequence). V trimming: 4 bases; J trimming: 7 bases; junction bases outside the gene matches: 10. DNA for the CDR3: TGTGCCAGCAGTTCAACTACAGGGGGCGCGGGTGGCTACACCTTC. Amino acid sequence: CASSSTTGGAGGYTF.

The chain joins TRBV29-1 to TRBJ1-1, with D hard to call. V lost 3 bases and J lost 8, with 16 bases in between. The CDR3 length is 13 residues. Germline CDR1 is SQVTM and CDR2 is ANQGSEA. The CDR3 spells CSVEVRLLSEAFF. CDR3 nucleotides: TGCAGCGTTGAGGTTAGGTTGTTATCGGAAGCTTTCTTT.

The rearrangement links TRBV20-1 to TRBJ2-1; D might be TRBD2 (5 bases). The ends were cut back, 4 bases at V and 9 bases at J, with 10 bases in the middle. Germline values: CDR1 DFQATT, CDR2 SNEGSKA (reference sequence). The CDR3 length is 11 residues. CDR3 loop: CSAIASGEQFF. CDR3 in DNA: TGCAGTGCTATTGCGAGCGGTGAGCAGTTCTTC.

This chain uses TRBV6-5 with TRBJ2-3; weak D call: TRBD2 (6 bases). This CDR3 spans 15 amino acids. Trimming removed 5 bases from V and 6 bases from J, with 18 bases in between. CDR1 and CDR2 (germline): MNHEY, SVGAGI. The CDR3 sequence is CASSPRMAGQDTQYF. CDR3 DNA sequence: TGTGCCAGCAGTCCCCGTATGGCGGGGCAGGATACGCAGTATTTT.

This clonotype was detected only a few times. The rearrangement joins TRBV5-4 to TRBJ1-4; 7 bases map to TRBD1. The CDR3 is made up of 16 amino acids. Trimming at V came to 1 base and at J to 0 bases, leaving 3 bases not matched to a gene. CDR1 is SGHNT and CDR2 is YYREEE in the germline V gene (reference sequence). The CDR3 sequence is CASSLRQGTTNEKLFF. CDR3 in DNA: TGTGCCAGCAGCTTGAGACAGGGAACAACTAATGAAAAACTGTTTTTT.